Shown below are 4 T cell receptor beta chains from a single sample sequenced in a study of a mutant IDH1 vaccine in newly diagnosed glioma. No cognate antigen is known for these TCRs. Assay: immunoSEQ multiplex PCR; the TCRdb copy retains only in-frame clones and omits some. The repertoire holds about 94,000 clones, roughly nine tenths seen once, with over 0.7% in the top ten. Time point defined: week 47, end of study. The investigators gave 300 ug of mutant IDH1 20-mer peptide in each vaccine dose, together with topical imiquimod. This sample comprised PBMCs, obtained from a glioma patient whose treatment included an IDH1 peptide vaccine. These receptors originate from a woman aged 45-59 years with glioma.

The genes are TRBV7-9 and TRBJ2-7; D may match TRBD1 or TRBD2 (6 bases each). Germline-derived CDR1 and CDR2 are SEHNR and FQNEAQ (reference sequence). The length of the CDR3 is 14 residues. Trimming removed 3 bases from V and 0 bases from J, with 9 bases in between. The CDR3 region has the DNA TGTGCCAGCAGCTTCAGGGGAGGCTCCTACGAGCAGTACTTC. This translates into CASSFRGGSYEQYF.

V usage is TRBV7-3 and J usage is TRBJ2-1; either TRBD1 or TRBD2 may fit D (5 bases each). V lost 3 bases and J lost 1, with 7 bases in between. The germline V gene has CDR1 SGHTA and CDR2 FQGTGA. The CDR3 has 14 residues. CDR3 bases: TGTGCCAGCAGCTTTGGGGGTTCCTACAATGAGCAGTTCTTC. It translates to CASSFGGSYNEQFF.

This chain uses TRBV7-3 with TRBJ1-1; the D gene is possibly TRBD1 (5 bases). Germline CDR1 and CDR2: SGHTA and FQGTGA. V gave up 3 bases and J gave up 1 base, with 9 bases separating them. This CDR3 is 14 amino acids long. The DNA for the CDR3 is TGTGCCAGCAGCTTCCAGGGCTCGAACACTGAAGCTTTCTTT. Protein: CASSFQGSNTEAFF. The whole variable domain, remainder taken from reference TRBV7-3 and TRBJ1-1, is GAGVSQTPSNKVTEKGKYVELRCDPISGHTALYWYRQSLGQGPEFLIYFQGTGAADDSGLPNDRFFAVRPEGSVSTLKIQRTERGDSAVYLCASSFQGSNTEAFFGQGTRLTVV.

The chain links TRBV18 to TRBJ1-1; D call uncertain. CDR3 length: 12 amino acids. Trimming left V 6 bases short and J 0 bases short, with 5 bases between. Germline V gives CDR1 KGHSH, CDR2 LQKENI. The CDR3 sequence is CASSQMNTEAFF. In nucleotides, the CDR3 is TGTGCCAGCTCTCAAATGAACACTGAAGCTTTCTTT.